These 11 T cell receptor beta chains originate from one sample sequenced in a study of identical twins. MiXCR, run by TCRdb on the 5' RACE reads, gives a single entry per CDR3 protein. The sample includes about 1.7 million distinct CDR3 sequences, under 35% of them seen just once. The sequencing sample was made of cord blood. The source of these receptors is a newborn girl in good health.

This clonotype was picked up a small number of times. The chain links TRBV5-1 to TRBJ2-7; 9 bases fit TRBD1. The CDR3 runs 15 residues. The junction had 9 bases not matched to a gene; V was cut back by 4 bases and J by 4 bases. Germline loops: CDR1 SGHRS, CDR2 YFSETQ. This chain's CDR3 is CASSKQGQGPYEQYF. The CDR3 region has the DNA TGCGCCAGCAGCAAACAGGGACAGGGACCGTACGAGCAGTACTTC.

The J gene is TRBJ2-1, the V gene TRBV11-2; 12 bases are a match to TRBD2. CDR1 SGHAT and CDR2 FQNNGV come from the germline V gene. The CDR3 is 16 residues long. V shed 2 bases, J shed 6 bases, and the junction held 5 bases outside the gene matches. CDR3 nucleotide sequence: TGTGCCAGCAGCTTACGGGCTAGCGGGAGGGGCAATGAGCAGTTCTTC. The encoded protein is CASSLRASGRGNEQFF.

A word on this clonotype: An end of the junction does not agree with germline; a read error may underlie this. This chain links TRBV11-2 with TRBJ1-2; TRBD1 matches at 7 bases. Per the germline V gene, CDR1 is SGHAT and CDR2 is FQNNGV. The CDR3 is 13 residues long. The CDR3 reads CASSLVQGDGCTF. CDR3 bases: TGTGCCAGCAGCTTAGTCCAGGGGGATGGCTGCACCTTC.

This clonotype was observed many times. The chain links TRBV12-5 to TRBJ1-2, with D unresolved. This CDR3 has 11 residues. V shed 1 base and J shed 5 bases, with 2 bases lying between them. The germline gives CDR1 LGHNT, CDR2 FRNRAP. The CDR3 sequence is CASGLGYGYTF. The CDR3 coding sequence is TGTGCTAGTGGTTTGGGTTATGGCTACACCTTC. Supplemented by reference TRBV12-5 and TRBJ1-2, the full variable domain reads DARVTQTPRHKVTEMGQEVTMRCQPILGHNTVFWYRQTMMQGLELLAYFRNRAPLDDSGMPKDRFSAEMPDATLATLKIQPSEPRDSAVYFCASGLGYGYTFGSGTRLTVV.

This chain links TRBV2 with TRBJ1-2; maybe TRBD1 (6 bases). The V gene lost 6 bases and the J gene lost 1 base, with 12 bases spanning the gap. CDR1 SNHLY and CDR2 FYNNEI come from the germline V gene. This CDR3 is built from 14 residues. This CDR3 reads CASRTTGFNYGYTF. Here the CDR3 DNA reads TGTGCCAGCAGAACGACAGGTTTTAACTATGGCTACACCTTC.

The CDR3 DNA reads TGTGCCAGCAGTTTATCGGCGGGACAGTCCAAAAACATTCAGTACTTC. As protein: CASSLSAGQSKNIQYF. The chain couples TRBV12-3 or TRBV12-4 to TRBJ2-4; the D gene is possibly TRBD1 (7 bases). V lost 2 bases and J lost 2, with 13 bases in between. This CDR3 contains 16 residues.

This clonotype was seen a few times. The chain recombines TRBV12-3 or TRBV12-4 with TRBJ1-1; 10 bases line up with TRBD1. The CDR3 runs 16 residues. V gave up 3 bases and J gave up 1 base; unmatched junction bases: 5. In DNA, the CDR3 is TGTGCCAGCAGTTTGGGGGACAGGGGCGGGAACACTGAAGCTTTCTTT. Its translation: CASSLGDRGGNTEAFF.

Turning to this clonotype: At one of its ends the junction is not consistent with the germline gene, which may arise from a read error. The chain combines TRBV10-3 with TRBJ2-1; 11 bases align to TRBD1. CDR3 length: 14 amino acids. The germline V gene encodes CDR1 ENHRY and CDR2 SYGVKD. The CDR3 here is CASSKGTGGGEQFF. The CDR3 region has the DNA TGTGCCAGCAGTAAAGGGACAGGGGGTGGAGAGCAGTTCTTC.

The chain employs TRBV25-1 and TRBJ1-1, with D perhaps matching TRBD1 (5 bases). This CDR3 is built from 11 residues. CDR1 and CDR2 (germline): MGHDK, SYGVNS. Trimming removed 4 bases from V and 8 bases from J, with 8 bases in between. CDR3 residues: CASSGGGEAFF. CDR3 DNA sequence: TGTGCCAGCAGTGGCGGGGGGGAAGCTTTCTTT.

The chain uses TRBV2 and TRBJ1-5; the D is unclear. V lost 2 bases, J lost 0 bases, and 5 bases lay in between. Germline assignment: CDR1 SNHLY and CDR2 FYNNEI. The CDR3 runs to 14 residues. The CDR3 loop reads CASSERLSNQPQHF. CDR3 bases: TGTGCCAGCAGTGAAAGGCTTAGCAATCAGCCCCAGCATTTT.

This clonotype was detected a few times. This sequence joins TRBV3-1 and TRBJ2-1; 10 nucleotides line up with TRBD2. Germline V lookup: CDR1 LGHDT, CDR2 YNNKEL (reference sequence). This CDR3 region has 15 residues. V lost 1 base and J lost 8; bases outside the gene matches: 5. The CDR3 loop reads CASSQGLAGAHEQFF. In DNA form, the CDR3 reads TGTGCCAGCAGCCAAGGGCTAGCGGGAGCTCATGAGCAGTTCTTC.